This TCR beta chain is from a study of T cell changes during pregnancy in multiple sclerosis. Sequencing used immunoSEQ multiplex PCR; TCRdb keeps in-frame clones, though not all of them. This sample has 45,000 to 55,000 clones, with over 90% found just once. The CDR3 totals 17 residues. The germline V and J ends were trimmed by 4 bases and 0 bases, with 16 bases remaining between them. Germline CDR1 SGHRS, CDR2 YFSETQ. The starting material was CD4+ T cells from peripheral blood mononuclear cells, obtained after pregnancy. The chain is built from TRBV5-1 and TRBJ1-4; possibly TRBD1 for D (5 bases). The sequence derives from a female donor in good health, enrolled as a control in a pregnancy study. The chain's CDR3 is CASSPKGSTSTNEKLFF. The CDR3 DNA reads as TGCGCCAGCAGCCCTAAGGGGTCGACCTCAACTAATGAAAAACTGTTTTTT. Based on the CDR3 plus reference TRBV5-1 and TRBJ1-4, the full variable domain is KAGVTQTPRYLIKTRGQQVTLSCSPISGHRSVSWYQQTPGQGLQFLFEYFSETQRNKGNFPGRFSGRQFSNSRSEMNVSTLELGDSALYLCASSPKGSTSTNEKLFFGSGTQLSVL.